Below, 20 T cell receptor beta chains from the same sample are listed, as sequenced in a study of siplizumab effects on memory and regulatory T cells. Sequencing was performed with immunoSEQ multiplex PCR; in TCRdb, only in-frame clones are kept and a portion is missing. The sample shows under 100,000 clones, about 95% of them seen only once. Sequencing was carried out using non-Treg CD4+ T cells sorted from blood. The receptors shown here come from a human donor in good health.

The genes are TRBV5-4 and TRBJ2-3; D gene unclear. Deletions cut 2 bases from V and 5 bases from J, with 15 bases between. The CDR3 totals 15 residues. Germline V gene sequence: CDR1 SGHNT, CDR2 YYREEE (reference sequence). The CDR3 nucleotides read TGTGCCAGCAGCTTAGAGATTCTCGCCGGAGATACGCAGTATTTT. Translation: CASSLEILAGDTQYF.

The chain combines TRBV5-1 with TRBJ2-1, with 7 bases matching TRBD1. The CDR3 runs to 16 residues. After removal of 4 bases from V and 1 base from J, the junction contained 8 bases not matched to a gene. Germline lookup yields CDR1 SGHRS and CDR2 YFSETQ. DNA of the CDR3: TGCGCCAGCAGCCGCCCAACGGGACAGTCCTACAATGAGCAGTTCTTC. Translated, it gives CASSRPTGQSYNEQFF.

The J gene is TRBJ2-3, the V gene TRBV6-5; the match to TRBD1 covers 7 bases. Losses at the gene ends were 7 bases for V and 3 bases for J; bases not matched to a gene: 7. This CDR3 is 14 amino acids long. Germline V CDR1 and CDR2: MNHEY, SVGAGI. CDR3 nucleotides: TGTGCCAGCAACAGGGGTGGGTTTACAGATACGCAGTATTTT. Amino acid sequence: CASNRGGFTDTQYF.

The chain links TRBV2 to TRBJ1-5; D perhaps matches TRBD1 (5 bases). The V end was cut by 6 bases, the J end by 10 bases, with 16 bases between. This CDR3 region has 13 residues. The germline CDR1 and CDR2 sequences are SNHLY and FYNNEI. The CDR3 loop is CASRGVEKTPQHF. The CDR3 DNA sequence: TGTGCCAGCAGGGGGGTAGAAAAGACACCCCAGCATTTT.

The chain employs TRBV7-9 and TRBJ2-1, with 7 bases lining up with TRBD2. Germline assignment: CDR1 SEHNR and CDR2 FQNEAQ (reference sequence). Trimming at V came to 1 base and at J to 5 bases, leaving 8 bases not matched to a gene. The CDR3 length is 16 residues. The CDR3 is CASSLEIGGGHNEQFF. The CDR3 nucleotides are TGTGCCAGCAGCTTAGAAATCGGGGGAGGGCACAATGAGCAGTTCTTC. Based on the CDR3 plus reference TRBV7-9 and TRBJ2-1, the full variable domain is DTGVSQNPRHKITKRGQNVTFRCDPISEHNRLYWYRQTLGQGPEFLTYFQNEAQLEKSRLLSDRFSAERPKGSFSTLEIQRTEQGDSAMYLCASSLEIGGGHNEQFFGPGTRLTVL.

V usage is TRBV4-1 and J usage is TRBJ1-2; D is ambiguous. V was trimmed by 0 bases and J by 2 bases, leaving 7 bases between them. Germline CDR1 is MGHRA and CDR2 is YSYEKL. The CDR3 loop spans 14 amino acids. Here the CDR3 reads CASSQEVQNYGYTF. The CDR3 DNA reads TGCGCCAGCAGCCAAGAAGTACAGAACTATGGCTACACCTTC.

The chain carries TRBV7-9 and TRBJ2-7, with D possibly TRBD2 on 6 matching bases. CDR3 length: 13 amino acids. The V end was cut by 6 bases, the J end by 1 base, with 10 bases between. Germline V gene data show CDR1 as SEHNR and CDR2 as FQNEAQ (reference sequence). CDR3 sequence reads: CASSTTSSYEQYF. The CDR3 bases are TGTGCCAGCAGTACGACTAGTTCCTACGAGCAGTACTTC.

The V gene is TRBV6-1, the J gene TRBJ2-2, with no clear D. Germline V gene data show CDR1 as MNHNS and CDR2 as SASEGT. Trimming left V 0 bases short and J 7 bases short, with 6 bases between. The CDR3 sequence is 13 residues long. The CDR3 region has the DNA TGTGCCAGCAGTGAAGCTTCGATCGGGGAGCTGTTTTTT. This encodes CASSEASIGELFF.

The sample holds one count of this clone. The chain links TRBV9 to TRBJ2-1, with 9 nucleotides matching TRBD2. Looked up from germline, CDR1 is SGDLS and CDR2 is YYNGEE. This CDR3 is 15 amino acids long. J gave up 3 bases and V 4 bases, and 5 bases lay outside the gene matches. CDR3 DNA sequence: TGTGCCAGCAGCACAGGGACTAGCAACTACAATGAGCAGTTCTTC. Its translation is CASSTGTSNYNEQFF.

The chain has TRBV29-1 and TRBJ1-2, with D possibly being TRBD1 (6 bases). From germline, CDR1 is SQVTM and CDR2 ANQGSEA. V lost 6 bases to trimming and J lost 5 bases, with 19 bases between them. There are 14 residues in the CDR3. The CDR3 bases are TGCAGCGTCGGGAGTTCGCAGGGGAAATATGGCTACACCTTC. This encodes CSVGSSQGKYGYTF.

This clone was observed once. This chain joins TRBV18 and TRBJ1-3; tentatively, D is TRBD1 (5 bases). The CDR3 has 16 residues. Looked up from germline, CDR1 is KGHSH and CDR2 is LQKENI. Trimming pared 1 base from V and 0 bases from J, leaving 10 bases between. The chain's CDR3 is CASSPRDLNSGNTIYF. CDR3 nucleotides: TGTGCCAGCTCACCACGGGACCTGAACTCTGGAAACACCATATATTTT.

J is TRBJ1-1 and V is TRBV28; D is ambiguous. The CDR3 length is 13 residues. Trimming shortened V by 7 bases and J by 5 bases, and 14 bases separated the two germline ends. The germline gives CDR1 MDHEN, CDR2 SYDVKM. The DNA for the CDR3 is TGTGCCAGCAACTTACTTGTGGGGACTGAAGCTTTCTTT. This sequence encodes CASNLLVGTEAFF. Variable domain in full (rest from reference TRBV28 and TRBJ1-1): DVKVTQSSRYLVKRTGEKVFLECVQDMDHENMFWYRQDPGLGLRLIYFSYDVKMKEKGDIPEGYSVSREKKERFSLILESASTNQTSMYLCASNLLVGTEAFFGQGTRLTVV.

V is TRBV28 and J is TRBJ2-3; 7 bases map to TRBD1. This CDR3 has 15 residues. Trimming removed 5 bases from V and 2 bases from J; junction bases left unmatched: 7. CDR1 and CDR2 from the germline V gene are MDHEN and SYDVKM. The CDR3 protein is CASSPRGGPTDTQYF. The DNA for the CDR3 is TGTGCCAGCAGTCCCCGAGGGGGCCCCACAGATACGCAGTATTTT.

The V and J genes are TRBV19 and TRBJ2-1; D is perhaps TRBD2 (6 bases). V dropped 5 bases and J dropped 3 bases, with 23 bases sitting between them. CDR1 is LNHDA, CDR2 SQIVND, per germline (reference sequence). The length of the CDR3 is 18 residues. This CDR3 is CASSPHPSWEVDYNEQFF. CDR3 in DNA: TGTGCCAGTAGTCCCCACCCGTCGTGGGAGGTTGACTACAATGAGCAGTTCTTC.

This rearrangement joins TRBV27 to TRBJ1-2; 7 bases agree with TRBD1. This CDR3 has 14 amino acids. The junction had 9 bases not matched to a gene; V was cut back by 4 bases and J by 7 bases. CDR1 MNHEY and CDR2 SMNVEV come from the germline V gene (reference sequence). The chain's CDR3 is CASSSQKGARGYTF. The CDR3 nucleotides read TGTGCCAGCAGTTCACAAAAGGGGGCGCGTGGCTACACCTTC.

The chain is built from TRBV19 and TRBJ2-1; TRBD2 might be the D (5 bases). CDR1 and CDR2 (germline): LNHDA, SQIVND (reference sequence). Trimming stripped 7 bases from V and 8 bases from J, with 21 bases between. This CDR3 contains 15 residues. Here the CDR3 DNA reads TGTGCCAGTAAATTCCAACGAGTCGGGGTCTATGAGCAGTTCTTC. Translating gives CASKFQRVGVYEQFF.

The chain joins TRBV4-2 to TRBJ2-2, with D unresolved. V was pared by 4 bases and J by 6 bases, with 12 bases between. CDR3 length: 14 residues. Germline V CDR1 and CDR2: LGHNA, YNFKEQ. The CDR3 sequence: CASSLVKGSGELFF. CDR3 coding DNA: TGTGCCAGCAGCCTCGTTAAGGGTTCCGGGGAGCTGTTTTTT.

The genes are TRBV28 and TRBJ1-5, with D hard to call. Trimming cost V 7 bases and J 3 bases, with 10 bases left between them. The germline V gene has CDR1 MDHEN and CDR2 SYDVKM. CDR3 length equals 13 residues. CDR3 region: CASNPPPNQPQHF. Written as DNA, the CDR3 is TGTGCCAGCAACCCCCCGCCCAATCAGCCCCAGCATTTT. The full variable domain, in which reference TRBV28 and TRBJ1-5 provide the parts outside the CDR3, is DVKVTQSSRYLVKRTGEKVFLECVQDMDHENMFWYRQDPGLGLRLIYFSYDVKMKEKGDIPEGYSVSREKKERFSLILESASTNQTSMYLCASNPPPNQPQHFGDGTRLSIL.

The chain couples TRBV28 to TRBJ2-4, with TRBD2 as a possible D gene (5 bases). The CDR3 is 15 amino acids. Deletions cut 7 bases from V and 0 bases from J, with 13 bases between. CDR1 and CDR2 from the germline V gene are MDHEN and SYDVKM. Here the CDR3 DNA reads TGTGCCAGCACCACTACGGGGTTAGCCAAAAACATTCAGTACTTC. It yields the protein CASTTTGLAKNIQYF.

The chain couples TRBV27 to TRBJ1-6; D is perhaps TRBD1 (5 bases). Trimming left V 1 base short and J 7 bases short, with 11 bases between. Germline lookup yields CDR1 MNHEY and CDR2 SMNVEV (reference sequence). The CDR3 has 15 residues. CDR3 sequence: CASSLWGEANSPLHF. The CDR3 DNA sequence: TGTGCCAGCAGTTTATGGGGGGAGGCGAATTCACCCCTCCACTTT.